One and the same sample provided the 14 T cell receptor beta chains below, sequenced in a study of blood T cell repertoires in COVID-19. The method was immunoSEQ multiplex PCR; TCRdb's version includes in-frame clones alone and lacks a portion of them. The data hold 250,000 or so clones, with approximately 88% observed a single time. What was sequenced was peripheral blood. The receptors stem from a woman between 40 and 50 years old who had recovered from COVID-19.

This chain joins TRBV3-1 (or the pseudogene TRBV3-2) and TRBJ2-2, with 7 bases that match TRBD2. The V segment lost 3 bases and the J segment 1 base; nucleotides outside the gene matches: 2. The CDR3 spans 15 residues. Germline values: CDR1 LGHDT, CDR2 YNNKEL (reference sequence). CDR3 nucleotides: TGTGCCAGCAGCCACACTAGCGAGAACACCGGGGAGCTGTTTTTT. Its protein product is CASSHTSENTGELFF.

The CDR3, as DNA: TGTGCCACCAGCACCGGACAGGCCGGGACAGATACGCAGTATTTT. This sequence encodes CATSTGQAGTDTQYF. The chain is built from TRBV15 and TRBJ2-3; 7 bases map to TRBD1. Trimming took 4 bases from V and 3 from J; bases not matched to a gene: 7. The CDR3 is made up of 15 amino acids. The germline CDR1 and CDR2 sequences are LNHNV and YYDKDF (reference sequence).

The CDR3 loop reads CASSYSRATDTQYF. The CDR3, as DNA: TGTGCCAGCAGTTACTCGAGAGCTACAGATACGCAGTATTTT. V and J are TRBV6-5 and TRBJ2-3, with D uncertain. Trimming stripped 0 bases from V and 3 bases from J, with 7 bases between. Germline CDR1 MNHEY, CDR2 SVGAGI. This CDR3 contains 14 residues.

The CDR3 protein is CASSEQGGRGNTEAFF. CDR3 DNA: TGTGCCAGCAGTGAACAGGGGGGCAGGGGGAACACTGAAGCTTTCTTT. V gene TRBV6-1 combines with J gene TRBJ1-1; 7 bases line up with TRBD1. The CDR3 is 16 residues long. Germline V lookup: CDR1 MNHNS, CDR2 SASEGT. V shed 2 bases and J 1 base; nucleotides not matched to a gene: 7.

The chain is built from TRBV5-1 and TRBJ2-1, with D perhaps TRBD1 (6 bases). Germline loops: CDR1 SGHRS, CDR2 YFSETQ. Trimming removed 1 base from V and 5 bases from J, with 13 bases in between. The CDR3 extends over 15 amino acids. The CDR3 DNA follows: TGCGCCAGCAGCTTGCTGGGGGCAGCCAACAATGAGCAGTTCTTC. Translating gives CASSLLGAANNEQFF.

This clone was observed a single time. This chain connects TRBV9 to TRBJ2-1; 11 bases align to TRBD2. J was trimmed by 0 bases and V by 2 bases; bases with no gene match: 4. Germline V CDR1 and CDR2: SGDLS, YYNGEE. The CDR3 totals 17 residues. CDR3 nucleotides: TGTGCCAGCAGCGTGTCTAGCGGGGGGAGCTCCTACAATGAGCAGTTCTTC. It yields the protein CASSVSSGGSSYNEQFF. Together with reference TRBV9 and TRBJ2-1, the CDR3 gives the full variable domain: DSGVTQTPKHLITATGQRVTLRCSPRSGDLSVYWYQQSLDQGLQFLIQYYNGEERAKGNILERFSAQQFPDLHSELNLSSLELGDSALYFCASSVSSGGSSYNEQFFGPGTRLTVL.

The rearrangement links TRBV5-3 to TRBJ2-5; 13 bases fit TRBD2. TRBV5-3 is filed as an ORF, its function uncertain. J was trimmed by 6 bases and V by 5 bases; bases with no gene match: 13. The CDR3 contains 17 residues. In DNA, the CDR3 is TGTGCCAGAAGTTGCCGTAACCGGACTAGCGGGAGTCAGACCCAGTACTTC. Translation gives CARSCRNRTSGSQTQYF.

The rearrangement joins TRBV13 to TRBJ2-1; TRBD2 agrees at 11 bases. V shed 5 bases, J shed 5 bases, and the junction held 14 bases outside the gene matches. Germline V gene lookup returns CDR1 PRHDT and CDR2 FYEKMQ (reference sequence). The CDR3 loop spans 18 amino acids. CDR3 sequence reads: CASSILLKTSGTHNEQFF. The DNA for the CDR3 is TGTGCCAGCAGCATCCTCCTCAAGACTAGCGGGACTCACAATGAGCAGTTCTTC.

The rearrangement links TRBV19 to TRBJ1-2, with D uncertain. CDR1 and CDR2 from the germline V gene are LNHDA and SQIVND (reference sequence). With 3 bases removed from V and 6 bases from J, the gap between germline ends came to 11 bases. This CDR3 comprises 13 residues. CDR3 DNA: TGTGCCAGTAGTATCAAGGGAGGCGATGGCTACACCTTC. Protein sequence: CASSIKGGDGYTF.

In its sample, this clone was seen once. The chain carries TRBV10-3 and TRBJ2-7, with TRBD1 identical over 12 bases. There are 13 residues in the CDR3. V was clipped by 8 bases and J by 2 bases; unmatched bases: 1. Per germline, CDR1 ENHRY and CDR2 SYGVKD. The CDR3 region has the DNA TGTGCCATCGGGACAGGGGGCGCCTACGAGCAGTACTTC. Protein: CAIGTGGAYEQYF.

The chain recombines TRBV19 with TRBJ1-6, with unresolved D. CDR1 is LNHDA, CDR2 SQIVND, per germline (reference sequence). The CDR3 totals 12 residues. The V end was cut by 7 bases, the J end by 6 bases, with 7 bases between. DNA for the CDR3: TGTGCCAGTACCACGAGTAATTCACCCCTCCACTTT. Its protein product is CASTTSNSPLHF.

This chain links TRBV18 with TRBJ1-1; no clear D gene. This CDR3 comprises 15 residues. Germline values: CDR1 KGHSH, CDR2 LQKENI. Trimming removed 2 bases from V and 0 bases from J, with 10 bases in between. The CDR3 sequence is CASSPLDLLNTEAFF. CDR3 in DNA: TGTGCCAGCTCACCATTGGACTTGCTGAACACTGAAGCTTTCTTT.

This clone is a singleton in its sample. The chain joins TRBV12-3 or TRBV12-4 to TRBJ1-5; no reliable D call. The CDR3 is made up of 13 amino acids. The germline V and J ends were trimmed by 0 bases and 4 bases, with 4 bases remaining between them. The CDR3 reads CASSLALNQPQHF. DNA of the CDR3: TGTGCCAGCAGTTTAGCCTTAAATCAGCCCCAGCATTTT.

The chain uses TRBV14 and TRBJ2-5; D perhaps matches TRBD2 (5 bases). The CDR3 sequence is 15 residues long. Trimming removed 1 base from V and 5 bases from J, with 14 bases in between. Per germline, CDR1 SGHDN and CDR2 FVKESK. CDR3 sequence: CASSQVPLALETQYF. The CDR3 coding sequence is TGTGCCAGCAGCCAAGTCCCCCTAGCTCTCGAGACCCAGTACTTC.